These 17 T cell receptor beta chains were all obtained from the same sample, sequenced in a study of regulatory T cells in long-lasting Graves disease. Time point indicated: newly diagnosed GD, antithyroid drugs for less than 3 months. Making the TCR library involved RNA that had been extracted from PBMCs. The TCR beta library used iRepertoire HTBI primers with Arm-PCR amplification of CDR3. TCRdb passed the multiplex PCR reads through MiXCR, listing each CDR3 protein once. The sample lists about 560,000 distinct CDR3 sequences, about 16% occurring once. The sample was also reused in another study, on T cells in Graves' hyperthyroidism and ophthalmopathy.

The material sequenced was peripheral blood mononuclear cells (PBMCs), taken at new diagnosis, from a patient treated with antithyroid drugs. All receptors derive from a man between 18 and 29 years old with Graves disease.

This clonotype was seen repeatedly, ten times or more. The rearrangement joins TRBV3-1 to TRBJ2-5; D not resolved. V gave up 2 bases and J gave up 4 bases, with 14 bases separating them. CDR3 length: 15 amino acids. CDR1 is LGHDT, CDR2 YNNKEL, per germline (reference sequence). The chain's CDR3 is CASSQNAAFGETQYF. The DNA for the CDR3 is TGTGCCAGCAGCCAAAATGCGGCGTTCGGAGAGACCCAGTACTTC.

The table lists this clonotype with many counts. The chain uses TRBV10-3 and TRBJ2-1, with 8 nucleotides matching TRBD2. The CDR3 loop spans 13 amino acids. Germline CDR1 and CDR2: ENHRY and SYGVKD. V dropped 3 bases and J dropped 9; count of bases not matched to a gene: 4. The CDR3 sequence: CAISDSGKGEQFF. DNA of the CDR3: TGTGCCATCAGTGATAGCGGGAAGGGTGAGCAGTTCTTC.

In its sample, this clonotype was seen a few times. This may be a read error, as it is one base from a much larger clone. The genes are TRBV28 and TRBJ2-7; D is possibly TRBD1 (6 bases). Germline V gene sequence: CDR1 MDHEN, CDR2 SYDVKM. The CDR3 extends over 14 amino acids. This CDR3 reads CTSTILDRPYEQYF. The CDR3 DNA reads TGTACCAGCACCATCCTCGACAGGCCCTACGAGCAGTACTTC.

This clonotype was seen many times. CDR3 protein: CASSPQGGSDEQYF. As DNA, the CDR3 is TGTGCCAGCAGCCCCCAAGGGGGGAGCGACGAGCAGTACTTC. The J gene is TRBJ2-7, the V gene TRBV7-9, with D perhaps matching TRBD1 or TRBD2 (6 bases each). The V gene's germline CDR1 is SEHNR and CDR2 FQNEAQ (reference sequence). This CDR3 contains 14 residues. Trimming shortened V by 5 bases and J by 5 bases, and 16 bases separated the two germline ends.

This clonotype was observed a handful of times. J is TRBJ2-1 and V is TRBV7-2; D ambiguous. This CDR3 has 17 amino acids. CDR1 and CDR2 from the germline V gene are SGHTA and FQGNSA. V lost 6 bases, J lost 9 bases, and 27 bases lay in between. The CDR3 sequence: CASRTRGRKEHTGEQFF. CDR3 DNA sequence: TGTGCCAGCAGGACCCGAGGACGCAAGGAGCACACCGGTGAGCAGTTCTTC.

A note on this clonotype: A read error may explain this, as a much larger clone is one base away. CDR3 loop: CTSSHGHEQYF. In DNA form, the CDR3 reads TGTACCAGCAGCCATGGCCACGAGCAGTACTTC. The rearrangement uses TRBV7-9 and TRBJ2-7; no definite D call. CDR1 SEHNR and CDR2 FQNEAQ come from the germline V gene (reference sequence). CDR3 length: 11 residues.

This rearrangement joins TRBV19 to TRBJ1-1; possible D gene TRBD1, 5 bases. V lost 5 bases to trimming and J lost 6 bases, with 16 bases between them. Germline-derived CDR1 and CDR2 are LNHDA and SQIVND (reference sequence). This CDR3 is 14 amino acids long. The CDR3 region is CASSFQLGVAEAFF. CDR3 sequence (DNA): TGTGCCAGTAGTTTTCAACTGGGGGTCGCTGAAGCTTTCTTT.

This clonotype was detected a few times. V gene TRBV7-6 combines with J gene TRBJ1-1; D remains ambiguous. Trimming pared 1 base from V and 8 bases from J, leaving 11 bases between. Germline V gene lookup returns CDR1 SGHVS and CDR2 FNYEAQ. The CDR3 covers 13 residues. CDR3 sequence (DNA): TGTGCCAGCAGCTTAGGCCTTTCGGCCGAAGCTTTCTTT. This encodes CASSLGLSAEAFF. Full variable domain (missing parts from reference TRBV7-6 and TRBJ1-1): GAGVSQSPRYKVTKRGQDVALRCDPISGHVSLYWYRQALGQGPEFLTYFNYEAQQDKSGLPNDRFSAERPEGSISTLTIQRTEQRDSAMYRCASSLGLSAEAFFGQGTRLTVV.

The chain is built from TRBV18 and TRBJ1-2, with a weak D call TRBD1 (6 bases). The CDR3 has 17 residues. The V end was cut by 3 bases, the J end by 4 bases, with 21 bases between. CDR1 and CDR2 (germline): KGHSH, LQKENI. The CDR3 sequence is CASSPSNAATGTYGYTF. The CDR3 nucleotides read TGTGCCAGCTCACCTTCCAACGCGGCGACAGGCACCTATGGCTACACCTTC.

The chain employs TRBV10-3 and TRBJ2-1; TRBD1 matches 9 bases. Germline V CDR1 and CDR2: ENHRY, SYGVKD. The length of the CDR3 is 15 residues. V shed 7 bases and J 4 bases; nucleotides not matched to a gene: 8. CDR3 in amino acids: CAITSGQGNYNEQFF. As DNA, the CDR3 is TGTGCCATCACTTCAGGACAGGGGAATTACAATGAGCAGTTCTTC.

This clonotype was detected only a few times. V and J are TRBV19 and TRBJ1-1; D is possibly TRBD1 (5 bases). V was shortened by 7 bases and J by 1 base, with 10 bases between the two germline ends. CDR1 LNHDA and CDR2 SQIVND come from the germline V gene (reference sequence). CDR3 length: 13 amino acids. The CDR3 loop is CASIGRANTEAFF. CDR3 in DNA: TGTGCCAGTATTGGCAGGGCGAACACTGAAGCTTTCTTT.

This clonotype came up many times. The V call is TRBV2, the J call TRBJ2-1; 8 bases match TRBD2. The CDR3 has 14 residues. The V gene's germline CDR1 is SNHLY and CDR2 FYNNEI. V trimming: 6 bases; J trimming: 7 bases; junction bases outside the gene matches: 8. The CDR3 reads CASRTGTSSNEQFF. The CDR3 region has the DNA TGTGCCAGCAGAACCGGGACTAGTAGTAATGAGCAGTTCTTC.

At least ten counts were recorded for this clonotype. This rearrangement joins TRBV12-3 or TRBV12-4 to TRBJ1-2; perhaps TRBD1 as D (5 bases). V lost 6 bases to trimming and J lost 4 bases, with 12 bases between them. The CDR3 has 13 residues. CDR3 bases: TGTGCCAGCAGGCTGGGACGGCCCTATGGCTACACCTTC. This encodes CASRLGRPYGYTF.

In the case of this clonotype: This may arise from a read error, as a much more abundant clone is one base away. V usage is TRBV30 and J usage is TRBJ1-1, with TRBD1 as a possible D gene (6 bases). The CDR3 has 12 amino acids. From germline, CDR1 is GTSNPN and CDR2 SVGIG (reference sequence). V dropped 2 bases and J dropped 9 bases, with 13 bases sitting between them. In nucleotides, the CDR3 is TGTGCCTGGAGTCCAGGGGTGACTAAAGCTTTCTTT. Protein sequence: CAWSPGVTKAFF.

This sequence joins TRBV9 and TRBJ2-7, with D perhaps TRBD1 or TRBD2 (6 bases each). This CDR3 comprises 13 residues. Looked up from germline, CDR1 is SGDLS and CDR2 is YYNGEE. The ends were cut back, 0 bases at V and 7 bases at J, with 11 bases in the middle. In nucleotides, the CDR3 is TGTGCCAGCAGCGTAGAGGGGGGCTGGGAGCAGTACTTC. Protein product: CASSVEGGWEQYF.

The gene calls are TRBV3-1 and TRBJ2-6, with D possibly TRBD1 on 5 matching bases. The CDR3 length is 20 residues. Trimming pared 3 bases from V and 2 bases from J, leaving 23 bases between. Germline V CDR1 and CDR2: LGHDT, YNNKEL (reference sequence). CDR3 loop: CASSHIVRTKPSTGANVLTF. The CDR3 nucleotides are TGTGCCAGCAGCCATATCGTGCGGACAAAGCCAAGCACTGGGGCCAACGTCCTGACTTTC. Full variable domain (remainder filled in from reference TRBV3-1 and TRBJ2-6): DTAVSQTPKYLVTQMGNDKSIKCEQNLGHDTMYWYKQDSKKFLKIMFSYNNKELIINETVPNRFSPKSPDKAHLNLHINSLELGDSAVYFCASSHIVRTKPSTGANVLTFGAGSRLTVL.

This clonotype showed up many times. The rearrangement joins TRBV2 to TRBJ2-5; no definite D call. V shed 6 bases and J shed 2 bases, with 13 bases lying between them. CDR1 is SNHLY, CDR2 FYNNEI, per germline. The CDR3 is 14 amino acids. The DNA of the CDR3 is TGTGCCAGCAGACACGAACGACGGCAAGAGACCCAGTACTTC. It specifies CASRHERRQETQYF.